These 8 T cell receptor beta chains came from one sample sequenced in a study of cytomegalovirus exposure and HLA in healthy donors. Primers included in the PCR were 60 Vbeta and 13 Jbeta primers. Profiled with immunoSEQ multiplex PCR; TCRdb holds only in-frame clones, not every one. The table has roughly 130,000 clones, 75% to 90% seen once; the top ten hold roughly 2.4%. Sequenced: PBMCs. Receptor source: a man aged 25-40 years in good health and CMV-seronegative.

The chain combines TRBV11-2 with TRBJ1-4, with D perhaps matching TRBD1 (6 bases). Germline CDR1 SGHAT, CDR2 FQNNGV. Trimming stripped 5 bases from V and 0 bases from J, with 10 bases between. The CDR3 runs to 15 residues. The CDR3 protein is CASSLTGTTNEKLFF. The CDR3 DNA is TGTGCCAGCAGCCTCACAGGGACAACTAATGAAAAACTGTTTTTT.

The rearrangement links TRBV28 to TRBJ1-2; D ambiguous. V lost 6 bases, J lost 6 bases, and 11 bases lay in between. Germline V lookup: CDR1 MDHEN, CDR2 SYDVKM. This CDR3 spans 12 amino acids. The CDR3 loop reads CASRDPEDGYTF. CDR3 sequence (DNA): TGTGCCAGCAGGGACCCGGAGGATGGCTACACCTTC.

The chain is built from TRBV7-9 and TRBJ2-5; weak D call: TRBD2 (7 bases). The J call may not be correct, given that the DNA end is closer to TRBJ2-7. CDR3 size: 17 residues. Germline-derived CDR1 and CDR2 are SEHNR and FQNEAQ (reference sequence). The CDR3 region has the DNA TGTGCCAGCAGCCCTGCAGATATGGGGGGGCTGCTCTACGAGCAGTACTTC. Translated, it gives CASSPADMGGLLYEQYF.

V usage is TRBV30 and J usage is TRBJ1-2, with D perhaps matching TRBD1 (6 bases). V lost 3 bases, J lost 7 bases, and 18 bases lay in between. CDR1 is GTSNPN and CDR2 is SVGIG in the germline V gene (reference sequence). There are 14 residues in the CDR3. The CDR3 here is CAWSSIQQGLGYTF. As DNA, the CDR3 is TGTGCCTGGAGCTCCATCCAACAGGGTCTTGGCTACACCTTC.

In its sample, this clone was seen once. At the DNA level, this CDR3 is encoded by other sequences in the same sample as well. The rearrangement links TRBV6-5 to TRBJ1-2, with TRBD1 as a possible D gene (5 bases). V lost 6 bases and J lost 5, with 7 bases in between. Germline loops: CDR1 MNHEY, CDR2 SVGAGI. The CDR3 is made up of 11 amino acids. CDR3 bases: TGTGCCAGCAGCACAGGATATGGCTACACCTTC. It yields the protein CASSTGYGYTF.

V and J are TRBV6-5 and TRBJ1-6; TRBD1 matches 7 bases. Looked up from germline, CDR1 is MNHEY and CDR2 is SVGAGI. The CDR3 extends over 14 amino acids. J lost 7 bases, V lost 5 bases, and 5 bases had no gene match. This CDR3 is CASSRRQGNSPLHF. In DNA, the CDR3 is TGTGCCAGCAGTCGCCGACAGGGAAATTCACCCCTCCACTTT.

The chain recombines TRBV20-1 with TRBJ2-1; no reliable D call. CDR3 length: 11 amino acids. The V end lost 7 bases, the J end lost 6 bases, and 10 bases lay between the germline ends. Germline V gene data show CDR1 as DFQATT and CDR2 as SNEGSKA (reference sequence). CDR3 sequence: CSGGPSNEQFF. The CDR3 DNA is TGCAGTGGAGGTCCGTCCAATGAGCAGTTCTTC.

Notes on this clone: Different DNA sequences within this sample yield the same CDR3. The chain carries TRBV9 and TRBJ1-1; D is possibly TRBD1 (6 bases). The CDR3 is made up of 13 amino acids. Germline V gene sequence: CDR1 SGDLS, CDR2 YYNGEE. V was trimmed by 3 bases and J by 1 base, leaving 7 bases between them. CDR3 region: CASSETGNTEAFF. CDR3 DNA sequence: TGTGCCAGCAGCGAGACAGGGAACACTGAAGCTTTCTTT.